Listed below are T cell receptor beta chains from one sample, sequenced in a study of blood T cell repertoires in COVID-19. Clones were sequenced by immunoSEQ multiplex PCR, and TCRdb holds only the in-frame ones, with some missing. The repertoire has roughly 57,000 clones, around 90% of them found once; the top ten carry around 20%. The sample was peripheral blood. Source of these receptors: a human donor in a cohort sampled during active COVID-19. The conserved cysteine and the conserved F or W are not part of the CDR3 here. D genes are given only for firm matches. The size field is filled for only some rows; it gives once, few, many or a size class.

clone_size	v_call	j_call	d_call	cdr3_aa
.	TRBV5-4	TRBJ1-4	.	ASSLGGRVEKLF
.	TRBV7-7	TRBJ2-1	.	ASSLVVAFYNEQF
.	TRBV13	TRBJ2-3	.	ASSEQSGADTQY
.	TRBV30	TRBJ2-3	.	AWTLPGGVTTDTQY
.	TRBV30	TRBJ1-2	TRBD1	ASDRALYGYT
.	TRBV7-7	TRBJ2-1	.	ASSLGDLGYNEQF
.	TRBV4-1	TRBJ1-5	.	ASSLSMLVLGDSNQPQH
.	TRBV7-9	TRBJ2-3	.	ASSLVGGLTDTQY
.	TRBV30	TRBJ1-4	.	AWSVQQEKLF
.	TRBV27	TRBJ2-7	TRBD1	ASSLQTGTGNEQY
.	TRBV30	TRBJ2-3	.	AWSVSRGSDTQY
.	TRBV5-1	TRBJ2-3	.	ASHDSGPSTDTQY
.	TRBV29-1	TRBJ2-1	TRBD2	SDTSRGEEQF
once	TRBV5-1	TRBJ1-4	.	ASSYDSSLWEKLF
.	TRBV19	TRBJ1-1	TRBD1	ASRRDRGGEAF
.	TRBV30	TRBJ2-5	.	AWSVAGVQETQY
.	TRBV6-6	TRBJ2-7	TRBD2	ASSWEGQGGEQY
.	TRBV5-1	TRBJ2-1	TRBD2	ASSPTSGGVNEQF